These 21 T cell receptor beta chains came from one sample sequenced in a study of T cells in Graves' hyperthyroidism and ophthalmopathy. TCR beta CDR3 sequences were amplified from RNA transcripts. A first-round RT-PCR of the TCR CDR3 used the HTBI primer set. Each CDR3 protein is one row after TCRdb ran MiXCR on the multiplex PCR reads. The sample consists of almost 600,000 distinct CDR3 sequences, about 15% of them appearing once. The sequenced material came from blood. Every receptor here comes from a woman in her 30s with Graves' hyperthyroidism that later progressed to Graves' ophthalmopathy.

This clonotype was detected many times. The chain uses TRBV6-1 and TRBJ1-4; D not resolved. Germline CDR1 MNHNS, CDR2 SASEGT. CDR3 size: 14 residues. Trimming took 6 bases from V and 8 from J, leaving 16 bases between them. CDR3: CASSPPGWEEKLFF. The CDR3 coding sequence is TGTGCCAGCAGCCCACCGGGGTGGGAGGAAAAACTGTTTTTT.

This clonotype occurred many times. The chain employs TRBV20-1 and TRBJ1-1; 8 nucleotides align to TRBD1. CDR3 length equals 15 residues. J gave up 4 bases and V 6 bases, and 13 bases lay outside the gene matches. From germline, CDR1 is DFQATT and CDR2 SNEGSKA (reference sequence). The CDR3 loop is CSAPPRGRPGTEAFF. The CDR3 bases are TGCAGTGCGCCACCCAGGGGGCGCCCCGGCACTGAAGCTTTCTTT.

About this clonotype itself: This may come from a read error, since a much larger clone is one base off. The chain has TRBV3-1 and TRBJ1-4; TRBD1 is a possible D gene (5 bases). The V gene's germline CDR1 is LGHDT and CDR2 YNNKEL (reference sequence). CDR3 size: 15 residues. The V end lost 4 bases, the J end lost 8 bases, and 17 bases lay between the germline ends. As DNA, the CDR3 is TGTGCCAGCAGCCCCGGCGGGCAGCGGGGGGAAAAACTGTTTTTT. Encoded protein: CASSPGGQRGEKLFF.

This clonotype was detected only a few times. The chain has TRBV19 and TRBJ2-7; 7 nucleotides match TRBD2. This CDR3 comprises 13 residues. Germline assignment: CDR1 LNHDA and CDR2 SQIVND (reference sequence). V lost 6 bases, J lost 6 bases, and 8 bases stayed unmatched. CDR3 bases: TGTGCCAGTAGCTCGAGCGGGAATCCCGAGCAGTACTTC. As protein: CASSSSGNPEQYF.

This clonotype has ten or more counts. The chain is built from TRBV3-1 and TRBJ2-1; 7 bases align to TRBD1. V was clipped by 5 bases and J by 11 bases; unmatched bases: 9. CDR3 length equals 13 residues. Germline loops: CDR1 LGHDT, CDR2 YNNKEL (reference sequence). CDR3 region: CASSSSTGSQQFF. DNA of the CDR3: TGTGCCAGCAGCTCTTCGACAGGGTCCCAGCAGTTCTTC.

There are many counts of this clonotype. The rearrangement links TRBV7-9 to TRBJ2-7; possible D gene TRBD1, 6 bases. The CDR3 runs to 14 residues. With 3 bases removed from V and 6 bases from J, the gap between germline ends came to 15 bases. Germline V CDR1 and CDR2: SEHNR, FQNEAQ (reference sequence). CDR3 sequence: CASSFGTGPAEQYF. The CDR3, as DNA: TGTGCCAGCAGCTTCGGAACAGGGCCCGCCGAGCAGTACTTC.

This clonotype occurred many times. The chain employs TRBV2 and TRBJ2-7; 9 bases are shared with TRBD1. The CDR3 spans 16 residues. The germline V gene has CDR1 SNHLY and CDR2 FYNNEI. The V and J ends lost 3 bases and 7 bases, in that order; junction bases with no gene match: 13. This chain's CDR3 is CASSDPLMGQGGEQYF. CDR3 in DNA: TGTGCCAGCAGTGACCCACTAATGGGACAGGGTGGTGAGCAGTACTTC.

This clonotype was seen ten or more times. This chain connects TRBV6-2 or TRBV6-3 to TRBJ1-2; D remains ambiguous. V gave up 4 bases and J gave up 3 bases, with 6 bases separating them. The germline V gene encodes CDR1 MNHEY and CDR2 SVGEGT. The CDR3 length is 12 residues. CDR3 sequence: CASSSTDYGYTF. The CDR3 DNA reads TGTGCCAGCAGTTCCACAGACTATGGCTACACCTTC.

This chain uses TRBV20-1 with TRBJ2-7, with D tentatively TRBD2 (5 bases). Germline CDR1 and CDR2: DFQATT and SNEGSKA (reference sequence). Trimming removed 5 bases from V and 1 base from J, with 15 bases in between. This CDR3 is 14 amino acids long. The CDR3, as DNA: TGCAGTGCTCCCGAGCCCACGGGATCCTACGAGCAGTACTTC. Protein: CSAPEPTGSYEQYF.

The V gene is TRBV14, the J gene TRBJ1-1; TRBD1 aligns across 9 bases. Per germline, CDR1 SGHDN and CDR2 FVKESK. This CDR3 is 13 amino acids long. J was trimmed by 11 bases and V by 1 base; bases with no gene match: 5. The CDR3 nucleotides are TGTGCCAGCAGCCAAGCGTGGACAGGGGAGGCTTTCTTT. As protein: CASSQAWTGEAFF.

This rearrangement joins TRBV20-1 to TRBJ2-1; 8 bases map to TRBD2. Trimming removed 3 bases from V and 2 bases from J; junction bases left unmatched: 6. The germline V gene has CDR1 DFQATT and CDR2 SNEGSKA (reference sequence). This CDR3 is 15 amino acids long. CDR3: CSASLLADAYNEQFF. The CDR3 DNA follows: TGCAGTGCTAGCCTACTAGCGGACGCCTACAATGAGCAGTTCTTC.

This clonotype was counted many times. The V call is TRBV18, the J call TRBJ2-5; TRBD1 might be the D (6 bases). V lost 6 bases and J lost 5, with 16 bases in between. The CDR3 length is 14 residues. Germline loops: CDR1 KGHSH, CDR2 LQKENI. The CDR3 bases are TGTGCCAGCTCCCCGCAGGGGCGGCGGGAGACCCAGTACTTC. The encoded protein is CASSPQGRRETQYF.

The chain couples TRBV10-3 to TRBJ2-2, with TRBD2 identical over 14 bases. The CDR3 totals 17 residues. J lost 4 bases, V lost 9 bases, and 10 bases had no gene match. Germline CDR1 reads ENHRY; CDR2 reads SYGVKD. The CDR3 coding sequence is TGTGCCATTACTCCGGGACTAGCGGGAGATGGCACCGGGGAGCTGTTTTTT. It is translated as CAITPGLAGDGTGELFF.

Of note for this clonotype: A much larger clone differs from this one at a single base, so this may be a read error. This chain uses TRBV14 with TRBJ2-7; TRBD2 matches 8 bases. Germline values: CDR1 SGHDN, CDR2 FVKESK. CDR3 length equals 15 residues. The CDR3 sequence is CASSLARGVSCEQYF. The DNA of the CDR3 is TGTGCCAGCAGCTTAGCGCGGGGGGTCTCCTGCGAGCAGTACTTC.

The V gene is TRBV27, the J gene TRBJ2-3, with D unclear. The CDR3 loop spans 12 amino acids. Trimming took off 5 bases at V and 2 bases at J, with 5 bases between the two ends. CDR1 and CDR2 from the germline V gene are MNHEY and SMNVEV (reference sequence). In DNA, the CDR3 is TGTGCCAGCAGTCGCGCCACAGATACGCAGTATTTT. Amino acid sequence: CASSRATDTQYF.

This clonotype was found many times. The CDR3 spells CASISIRTSGTDTQYF. CDR3 sequence (DNA): TGTGCCAGCATTTCCATAAGGACTAGCGGCACAGATACGCAGTATTTT. The chain employs TRBV12-3 or TRBV12-4 and TRBJ2-3; 9 bases line up with TRBD2. After removal of 7 bases from V and 1 base from J, the junction contained 9 bases not matched to a gene. The CDR3 is made up of 16 amino acids.

This clonotype was found many times. The rearrangement links TRBV19 to TRBJ1-2; a possible D gene is TRBD1 (6 bases). Germline V gives CDR1 LNHDA, CDR2 SQIVND (reference sequence). Between the trimmed V and J ends, which lost 4 bases and 8 bases, there was a span of 14 bases. The length of the CDR3 is 13 residues. CDR3 sequence reads: CASSTIYRDGYTF. In DNA, the CDR3 is TGTGCCAGTAGTACGATCTACAGGGACGGCTACACCTTC.

In its sample, this clonotype was seen many times. The genes are TRBV5-1 and TRBJ2-1, with TRBD2 matching over 11 bases. CDR1 is SGHRS, CDR2 YFSETQ, per germline. The CDR3 sequence is 15 residues long. Losses at the gene ends were 6 bases for V and 6 bases for J; bases not matched to a gene: 8. CDR3 sequence: CASTGGTSGSNEQFF. The CDR3 DNA reads TGCGCCAGCACCGGAGGGACTAGCGGCTCCAATGAGCAGTTCTTC.

This clonotype was recorded at least ten times. J is TRBJ2-5 and V is TRBV7-9; no reliable D call. Trimming stripped 2 bases from V and 2 bases from J, with 9 bases between. Per the germline V gene, CDR1 is SEHNR and CDR2 is FQNEAQ (reference sequence). The length of the CDR3 is 14 residues. CDR3 residues: CASSLSSAQETQYF. CDR3 nucleotide sequence: TGTGCCAGCAGCTTATCGTCAGCTCAAGAGACCCAGTACTTC. Variable domain in full (rest from reference TRBV7-9 and TRBJ2-5): DTGVSQNPRHKITKRGQNVTFRCDPISEHNRLYWYRQTLGQGPEFLTYFQNEAQLEKSRLLSDRFSAERPKGSFSTLEIQRTEQGDSAMYLCASSLSSAQETQYFGPGTRLLVL.

The sample holds a few counts of this clonotype. The V call is TRBV6-9, the J call TRBJ2-7, with 9 bases that match TRBD1. The CDR3 extends over 16 amino acids. V was clipped by 11 bases and J by 2 bases; unmatched bases: 16. Germline V gene sequence: CDR1 MNHGY, CDR2 SVAAGI. CDR3 nucleotide sequence: TGTGCCGGCACTCATTTCCCGGGACAGGGTGCCTACGAGCAGTACTTC. It codes for CAGTHFPGQGAYEQYF.

The chain combines TRBV20-1 with TRBJ2-1, with D perhaps TRBD2 (6 bases). This CDR3 comprises 15 residues. V lost 7 bases and J lost 5, with 21 bases in between. In germline, CDR1 is DFQATT, CDR2 SNEGSKA (reference sequence). In DNA form, the CDR3 reads TGCAGTGGGAGTAACGGGAGTTCAAGTAACAATGAGCAGTTCTTC. Amino acid sequence: CSGSNGSSSNNEQFF.